The next 22 T cell receptor beta chains were all read from a single sample in a study of human T cells and chemical hapten exposure. The time point: patch test 1, 2 weeks after DPC sensitization. This sample's treatment: therapeutic diphenylcyclopropenone sensitization with weekly scalp DPC. One entry per CDR3 protein, called by TCRdb with MiXCR from the RACE reads. The sample has around 380,000 distinct CDR3 sequences; about 4.8% are singletons. Source: whole blood, taken in connection with sensitization to the hapten diphenylcyclopropenone (DPC). The source is a woman in her forties or fifties with alopecia areata. Some clones in this sample may be carry-over from other donors' samples.

This clonotype has more than one count but fewer than ten. V and J are TRBV6-5 and TRBJ2-3; possibly TRBD2 for D (5 bases). Trimming took 6 bases from V and 4 from J, leaving 17 bases between them. Germline values: CDR1 MNHEY, CDR2 SVGAGI. The CDR3 spans 15 residues. As DNA, the CDR3 is TGTGCCAGCAGCGCCGCGGCTAGCTGGTCAGATACGCAGTATTTT. It is translated as CASSAAASWSDTQYF.

As regards this clonotype: A much larger clone differs by one base, so this may be a read error. The gene calls are TRBV7-2 and TRBJ2-2; 12 bases map to TRBD2. The CDR3 consists of 17 residues. V gave up 1 base and J gave up 4 bases; unmatched junction bases: 4. Germline CDR1 is SGHTA and CDR2 is FQGNSA. The CDR3 sequence: CASSLGALAGGTGELFF. The CDR3 DNA sequence: TGTGCCAGCAGCTTAGGGGCACTAGCGGGGGGCACCGGGGAGCTGTTTTTT.

The table lists this clonotype with many counts. The rearrangement uses TRBV9 and TRBJ2-2; 12 nucleotides match TRBD2. The junction had 2 bases not matched to a gene; V was cut back by 2 bases and J by 6 bases. The CDR3 runs to 15 residues. The V gene's germline CDR1 is SGDLS and CDR2 YYNGEE. In DNA form, the CDR3 reads TGTGCCAGCAGCGTGACTAGCGGGAGCGCCGGGGAGCTGTTTTTT. Translation gives CASSVTSGSAGELFF.

This chain links TRBV6-1 with TRBJ2-1; D could derive from TRBD1 or TRBD2 (5 bases each). V shed 3 bases and J shed 0 bases, with 9 bases lying between them. CDR3 length equals 15 residues. Germline V gene data show CDR1 as MNHNS and CDR2 as SASEGT. As DNA, the CDR3 is TGTGCCAGCAGTGAGGGACCCAGCTCCTACAATGAGCAGTTCTTC. This translates into CASSEGPSSYNEQFF.

This clonotype was picked up a small number of times. The rearrangement uses TRBV19 and TRBJ2-1; D might be TRBD1 or TRBD2, each matching 5 bases. The V and J ends lost 4 bases and 5 bases respectively, with 9 bases between them. The V gene's germline CDR1 is LNHDA and CDR2 SQIVND (reference sequence). This CDR3 region has 13 residues. The CDR3 DNA follows: TGTGCCAGTAGTAGGGACGGCCACAATGAGCAGTTCTTC. It specifies CASSRDGHNEQFF.

This clonotype occurred a few times. V and J are TRBV6-1 and TRBJ2-2; 7 bases are shared with TRBD1. The V and J ends lost 4 bases and 0 bases, in that order; junction bases with no gene match: 2. The CDR3 is 15 amino acids. The V gene's germline CDR1 is MNHNS and CDR2 SASEGT. The CDR3, as DNA: TGTGCCAGCAGTGGAGGACAGGCGAACACCGGGGAGCTGTTTTTT. The encoded protein is CASSGGQANTGELFF.

This sequence joins TRBV11-2 and TRBJ2-6, with 13 bases matching TRBD2. The germline V gene encodes CDR1 SGHAT and CDR2 FQNNGV. CDR3 length: 24 residues. Trimming at V came to 4 bases and at J to 0 bases, leaving 21 bases not matched to a gene. Here the CDR3 DNA reads TGTGCCAGCAGCTCGTACAAAACAGGACTAGCGGGAGTGAGGGGGAGCTCTGGGGCCAACGTCCTGACTTTC. Translated: CASSSYKTGLAGVRGSSGANVLTF.

The sample holds many counts of this clonotype. This sequence joins TRBV19 and TRBJ2-1; no clear D gene. Germline lookup yields CDR1 LNHDA and CDR2 SQIVND (reference sequence). The CDR3 is 14 residues long. V shed 2 bases and J shed 3 bases, with 8 bases lying between them. The DNA of the CDR3 is TGTGCCAGTAGTATAAGCGTGGACTACAATGAGCAGTTCTTC. Protein: CASSISVDYNEQFF. Full variable domain (missing parts from reference TRBV19 and TRBJ2-1): DGGITQSPKYLFRKEGQNVTLSCEQNLNHDAMYWYRQDPGQGLRLIYYSQIVNDFQKGDIAEGYSVSREKKESFPLTVTSAQKNPTAFYLCASSISVDYNEQFFGPGTRLTVL.

This clonotype occurred many times. The chain carries TRBV5-1 and TRBJ1-1, with 7 nucleotides matching TRBD1. In germline, CDR1 is SGHRS, CDR2 YFSETQ. CDR3 length equals 12 residues. V lost 2 bases to trimming and J lost 8 bases; unmatched junction nucleotides: 3. In nucleotides, the CDR3 is TGCGCCAGCAGCTTAGAGGACAGGGAAGCTTTCTTT. Its translation is CASSLEDREAFF.

In this sample, this clonotype turned up a few times. This chain links TRBV12-3 or TRBV12-4 with TRBJ2-3; 8 bases line up with TRBD1. The CDR3 is made up of 16 amino acids. J was trimmed by 5 bases and V by 6 bases; bases with no gene match: 13. DNA of the CDR3: TGTGCCAGCAGCTCCCCTCCGGGACAGGAGGGAGATACGCAGTATTTT. Protein product: CASSSPPGQEGDTQYF.

This clonotype appeared many times. The V call is TRBV10-3, the J call TRBJ2-3; D is unresolved. This CDR3 has 13 amino acids. The V gene's germline CDR1 is ENHRY and CDR2 SYGVKD. The ends were cut back, 6 bases at V and 2 bases at J, with 9 bases in the middle. The CDR3 loop reads CAISPGFTDTQYF. CDR3 bases: TGTGCCATCAGCCCCGGATTCACAGATACGCAGTATTTT.

This clonotype was counted ten times or more. This chain joins TRBV12-3 or TRBV12-4 and TRBJ2-1, with 13 positions matching TRBD2. Trimming removed 7 bases from V and 9 bases from J; junction bases left unmatched: 12. The CDR3 totals 16 residues. CDR3 in DNA: TGTGCCAGCACCCCGGAGGGACTAGCGGGAAAGGGTGAGCAGTTCTTC. It translates to CASTPEGLAGKGEQFF.

This clonotype was recorded at least ten times. This CDR3 reads CASSGPTGDSQEAKNIQYF. In DNA form, the CDR3 reads TGTGCCAGCAGCGGACCGACAGGGGATAGCCAGGAAGCCAAAAACATTCAGTACTTC. This chain links TRBV21-1 with TRBJ2-4; TRBD1, as called in the table, went unchecked against the DNA. TRBV21-1 is annotated as a pseudogene. The CDR3 loop spans 19 amino acids.

At least ten counts were recorded for this clonotype. This chain links TRBV6-5 with TRBJ2-3; 7 nucleotides align to TRBD1. Germline CDR1 is MNHEY and CDR2 is SVGAGI. The CDR3 runs to 12 residues. The trim removed 10 bases at V and 1 base at J, leaving 2 bases unmatched. As DNA, the CDR3 is TGTGCCATCGGACAGGGCACAGATACGCAGTATTTT. Protein: CAIGQGTDTQYF.

This clonotype occurred many times. This rearrangement joins TRBV29-1 to TRBJ1-5; D unresolved. V was cut by 4 bases and J by 0 bases, with 4 bases left in between. The CDR3 sequence is 12 residues long. CDR1 and CDR2 from the germline V gene are SQVTM and ANQGSEA. CDR3 region: CSVGRSNQPQHF. The CDR3 DNA reads TGCAGCGTTGGCCGTAGCAATCAGCCCCAGCATTTT.

The gene calls are TRBV6-1 and TRBJ1-1; D possibly corresponds to TRBD1 (5 bases). Germline-derived CDR1 and CDR2 are MNHNS and SASEGT. The CDR3 has 15 amino acids. Deletions cut 0 bases from V and 7 bases from J, with 15 bases between. The CDR3 DNA reads TGTGCCAGCAGTGAAGCAGGGAACGGGAGGGGTGAAGCTTTCTTT. Its protein product is CASSEAGNGRGEAFF.

This clonotype was observed a few times. CDR3 in amino acids: CASSQELPESYEQYF. As DNA, the CDR3 is TGCGCCAGCAGCCAAGAACTGCCGGAATCGTACGAGCAGTACTTC. The chain employs TRBV4-1 and TRBJ2-7; D remains unclear. This CDR3 is 15 amino acids long. Looked up from germline, CDR1 is MGHRA and CDR2 is YSYEKL. V was cut by 0 bases and J by 4 bases, with 13 bases left in between.

J is TRBJ2-1 and V is TRBV9; a possible D gene is TRBD2 (5 bases). Trimming removed 0 bases from V and 2 bases from J, with 9 bases in between. CDR1 is SGDLS and CDR2 is YYNGEE in the germline V gene. The CDR3 contains 15 residues. The DNA of the CDR3 is TGTGCCAGCAGCGTAGCTAGCAGACCCTACAATGAGCAGTTCTTC. Translating gives CASSVASRPYNEQFF.

The chain has TRBV20-1 and TRBJ1-1; possible D gene TRBD1, 5 bases. CDR1 and CDR2 (germline): DFQATT, SNEGSKA (reference sequence). The CDR3 loop spans 17 amino acids. Trimming removed 1 base at V and 1 base at J, with 19 bases between. The CDR3 DNA reads as TGCAGTGCTAGAGCGTGGGGGGGTACTGGAAGGAACACTGAAGCTTTCTTT. It codes for CSARAWGGTGRNTEAFF.

This clonotype occurred many times. The V and J genes are TRBV7-6 and TRBJ1-1; maybe TRBD1 (5 bases). CDR1 and CDR2 from the germline V gene are SGHVS and FNYEAQ. V was shortened by 0 bases and J by 7 bases, with 15 bases between the two germline ends. CDR3 length equals 15 residues. The CDR3 reads CASSLAQGRRLEAFF. CDR3 sequence (DNA): TGTGCCAGCAGCTTAGCGCAGGGTAGGCGGCTTGAAGCTTTCTTT.

The chain's CDR3 is CASSASLVDYGYTF. For the CDR3, the DNA is TGTGCCAGCAGTGCCTCTCTTGTAGACTATGGCTACACCTTC. The chain links TRBV6-5 to TRBJ1-2, with D unclear. In germline, CDR1 is MNHEY, CDR2 SVGAGI. CDR3 length equals 14 residues. The V and J ends lost 5 bases and 3 bases respectively, with 13 bases between them.

In its sample, this clonotype was seen a few times. The chain has TRBV28 and TRBJ2-7, with TRBD2 identical over 8 bases. Germline trimming cut 6 bases from V and 4 bases from J; bases unmatched to any gene: 8. This CDR3 region has 14 residues. Germline V gives CDR1 MDHEN, CDR2 SYDVKM. The CDR3 DNA sequence: TGTGCCAGCAGCCTCAGCGGGAGAGTGTACGAGCAGTACTTC. Protein sequence: CASSLSGRVYEQYF.